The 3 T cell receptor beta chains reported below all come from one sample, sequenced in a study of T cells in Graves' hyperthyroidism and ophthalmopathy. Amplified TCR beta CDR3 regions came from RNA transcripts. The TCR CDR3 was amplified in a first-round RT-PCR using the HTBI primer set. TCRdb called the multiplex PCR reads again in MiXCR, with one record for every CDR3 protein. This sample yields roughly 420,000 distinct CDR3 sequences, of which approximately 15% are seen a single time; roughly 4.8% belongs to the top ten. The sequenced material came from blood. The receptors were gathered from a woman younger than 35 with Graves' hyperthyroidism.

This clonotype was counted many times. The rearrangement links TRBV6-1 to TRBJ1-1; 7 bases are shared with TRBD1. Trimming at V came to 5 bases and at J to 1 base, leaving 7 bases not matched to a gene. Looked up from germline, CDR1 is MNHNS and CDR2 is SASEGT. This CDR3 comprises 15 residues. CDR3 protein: CASSPPGQPNTEAFF. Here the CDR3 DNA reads TGTGCCAGCAGTCCCCCGGGACAGCCGAACACTGAAGCTTTCTTT.

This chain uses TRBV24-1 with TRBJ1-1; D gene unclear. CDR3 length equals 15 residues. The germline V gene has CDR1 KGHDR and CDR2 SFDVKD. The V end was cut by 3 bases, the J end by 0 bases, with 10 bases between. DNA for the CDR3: TGTGCCACCAGTGATACGGGTCCCATGAACACTGAAGCTTTCTTT. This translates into CATSDTGPMNTEAFF.

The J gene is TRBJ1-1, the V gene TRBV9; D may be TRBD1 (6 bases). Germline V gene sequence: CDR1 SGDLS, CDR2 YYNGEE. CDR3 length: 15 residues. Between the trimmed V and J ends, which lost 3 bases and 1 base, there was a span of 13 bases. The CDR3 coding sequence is TGTGCCAGCAGCGCCCAGGGGAGTTCGAACACTGAAGCTTTCTTT. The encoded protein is CASSAQGSSNTEAFF.